The 19 T cell receptor beta chains below were found in one sample sequenced in a study of tissue T cells after allogeneic stem cell transplantation. Sequencing used immunoSEQ multiplex PCR; TCRdb keeps in-frame clones, though not all of them. Here the sample spans more than 20,000 clones, around 77% being singletons. Sequenced input: spleen. The source of these receptors is a female BALB/c mouse in good health. This strain has MHC haplotype H2-d.

This clone was found a few times. Gene and germline names: mouse. Read sequence stops 1 residue before the CDR3 end, and the germline J gene provides the missing end. The genes are TRBV13-3 and TRBJ2-2; 9 bases match TRBD1. V gave up 4 bases and J gave up 6 bases; unmatched junction bases: 1. The CDR3 spans 13 residues. Germline V CDR1 and CDR2: NNHDY, SYVADS. CDR3 protein: CASSRQGAGQLYF. Incomplete CDR3 DNA: TGTGCCAGCAGTCGACAGGGGGCCGGGCAGCTCTAC.

On this clone itself: Gene names are mouse gene names. The read stops 1 residue short of the end of the CDR3; the missing end is completed from the germline J gene. This chain joins TRBV13-2 and TRBJ1-2; D gene unclear. CDR1 and CDR2 from the germline V gene are NNHNN and SYGAGS (reference sequence). This CDR3 contains 15 residues. Trimming cost V 0 bases and J 2 bases, with 11 bases left between them. The DNA read from the CDR3 is TGTGCCAGCGGTGATGCGGGGATGAGGAACTCCGACTACACC. Protein product: CASGDAGMRNSDYT. The complete CDR3 protein is CASGDAGMRNSDYTF.

Points on this clone: Gene names are the mouse ones. The DNA ends 1 residue before the CDR3 does, and the rest of the CDR3 is filled in from the germline J gene. The chain combines TRBV5 with TRBJ1-3; TRBD1 might be the D (5 bases). The CDR3 runs 15 residues. Germline V gene sequence: CDR1 LGHNA, CDR2 YNLKQL (reference sequence). Trimming cost V 0 bases and J 0 bases, with 6 bases left between them. The part of the CDR3 DNA that was read is TGTGCCAGCAGCCAAGATGGGGGTTCTGGAAATACGCTCTAT. Translation: CASSQDGGSGNTLY. In full, the CDR3 is CASSQDGGSGNTLYF.

Points on this clone: Gene names denote mouse genes. The missing CDR3 end, 1 residue past where the read stops, is filled in from the germline J gene. The chain is built from TRBV13-2 and TRBJ2-3; D call uncertain. CDR1 and CDR2 from the germline V gene are NNHNN and SYGAGS (reference sequence). The CDR3 runs to 15 residues. With 0 bases removed from V and 0 bases from J, the gap between germline ends came to 8 bases. The sequenced part of the CDR3 DNA is TGTGCCAGCGGTGATGCAGGCAGAAGTGCAGAAACGCTGTAT. It yields the protein CASGDAGRSAETLY. The whole CDR3 region reads CASGDAGRSAETLYF.

Note on this clone: Gene names are mouse gene names. The read ends 1 residue shy of where the CDR3 ends; the end is completed using the germline J gene. J is TRBJ1-6 and V is TRBV31, with D possibly TRBD1 on 6 matching bases. TRBJ1-6 is designated an ORF whose function remains uncertain. From germline, CDR1 is GKSSPN and CDR2 SITVG. With 1 base removed from V and 4 bases from J, the gap between germline ends came to 8 bases. The CDR3 sequence is 14 residues long. CDR3 DNA, as far as it was read: TGTGCCTGGAGTCAGGGACAATATAATTCGCCCCTCTAC. It codes for CAWSQGQYNSPLY. In full, the CDR3 is CAWSQGQYNSPLYF.

A word on this clone: Any gene name here is a mouse gene name. With the read ending 1 residue before the CDR3 end, the germline J gene is used to fill in that end. The chain joins TRBV13-2 to TRBJ2-7, with 9 bases that match TRBD2. Trimming took 4 bases from V and 3 from J; bases not matched to a gene: 2. This CDR3 spans 13 amino acids. CDR1 is NNHNN, CDR2 SYGAGS, per germline (reference sequence). The sequenced part of the CDR3 DNA is TGTGCCAGCGGTCCGGGACTGGGCTATGAACAGTAC. Its translation is CASGPGLGYEQY. The full CDR3 protein is CASGPGLGYEQYF.

Concerning this clone: Genes and germline are mouse. Read data end 1 residue before the CDR3 end; the end is taken from the germline J gene. Other DNA sequences within the sample encode an identical CDR3. The chain employs TRBV29 and TRBJ2-7, with 9 bases matching TRBD2. The CDR3 spans 12 residues. V trimming: 6 bases; J trimming: 6 bases; junction bases outside the gene matches: 3. Germline-derived CDR1 and CDR2 are MSHET and SYDVDS. The CDR3 DNA, read in part, is TGTGCTAGCAGCAGGGGACTGGGTGAACAGTAC. As protein: CASSRGLGEQY. The entire CDR3 protein is CASSRGLGEQYF.

On this clone: The genes and germline here are from mouse. The read comes to an end 1 residue before the CDR3 does, leaving the germline J gene to fill in the end. The genes are TRBV13-2 and TRBJ1-1, with D unclear. The CDR3 is made up of 12 amino acids. CDR1 and CDR2 (germline): NNHNN, SYGAGS (reference sequence). Trimming removed 4 bases at V and 0 bases at J, with 4 bases between. CDR3 DNA, as far as it was read: TGTGCCAGCGGTCCAGCAAACACAGAAGTCTTC. Protein sequence: CASGPANTEVF. From start to end, the CDR3 is CASGPANTEVFF.

Regarding this clone: Gene names and germline refer to mouse. The read comes to an end 1 residue before the CDR3 does, leaving the germline J gene to fill in the end. V gene TRBV13-2 combines with J gene TRBJ2-7; the D gene is possibly TRBD1 (6 bases). V was clipped by 1 base and J by 3 bases, with 8 bases between them. The CDR3 extends over 13 amino acids. CDR1 and CDR2 (germline): NNHNN, SYGAGS (reference sequence). The covered CDR3 bases are TGTGCCAGCGGTGATAAAGGGGGCTATGAACAGTAC. Protein product: CASGDKGGYEQY. The whole CDR3 protein reads CASGDKGGYEQYF.

As concerns this clone: Gene labels here are mouse ones. Read data end 1 residue before the CDR3 end; the end is taken from the germline J gene. The chain is built from TRBV31 and TRBJ1-4; D is possibly TRBD1 (6 bases). Germline CDR1 GKSSPN, CDR2 SITVG. V lost 1 base to trimming and J lost 3 bases, with 9 bases between them. The CDR3 sequence is 14 residues long. The CDR3 region is CAWSQGEPNERLFF. The part of the CDR3 DNA that was read is TGTGCCTGGAGTCAGGGGGAGCCCAACGAAAGATTATTT.

A remark on this clone: Any gene name here is a mouse gene name. Read coverage stops 1 residue before the CDR3 terminus; the germline J gene supplies the remainder. The chain joins TRBV13-1 to TRBJ2-4; 7 bases match TRBD1. With V trimmed by 0 bases and J by 2 bases, 6 bases remained unmatched. Germline-derived CDR1 and CDR2 are NSHNY and SYGAGN. The CDR3 covers 16 residues. The CDR3 DNA, read in part, is TGTGCCAGCAGTGATGCGACAGGGCAGGATCAAAACACCTTGTAC. Its protein is CASSDATGQDQNTLY. The full CDR3 protein reads CASSDATGQDQNTLYF.

With respect to this clone: Mouse gene names and germline throughout. The missing CDR3 end, 1 residue past where the read stops, is filled in from the germline J gene. The chain links TRBV31 to TRBJ2-2; D is uncertain. Per germline, CDR1 GKSSPN and CDR2 SITVG. This CDR3 has 14 residues. Trimming removed 0 bases at V and 1 base at J, with 6 bases between. The CDR3: CAWSLTINTGQLYF. CDR3 DNA, as far as it was read: TGTGCCTGGAGTCTGACAATAAACACCGGGCAGCTCTAC.

Note on this clone: All gene names here are mouse names. The CDR3 is cut off 1 residue early in the read; its end comes from the germline J gene. The genes are TRBV13-2 and TRBJ2-1; D might be TRBD1 or TRBD2, each matching 5 bases. Trimming removed 6 bases from V and 1 base from J, with 8 bases in between. This CDR3 spans 13 amino acids. Germline CDR1 and CDR2: NNHNN and SYGAGS (reference sequence). The covered CDR3 bases are TGTGCCAGCGCCCGGGACAACTATGCTGAGCAGTTC. This codes for CASARDNYAEQF. In full, the CDR3 reads CASARDNYAEQFF.

Comments on this clone: The listed genes are named as in mouse. Read coverage stops 1 residue before the CDR3 terminus; the germline J gene supplies the remainder. This chain uses TRBV31 with TRBJ2-3; D is ambiguous. Trimming stripped 0 bases from V and 6 bases from J, with 4 bases between. The CDR3 contains 11 residues. In germline, CDR1 is GKSSPN, CDR2 SITVG. The covered CDR3 bases are TGTGCCTGGAGTCTGGGGGAAACGCTGTAT. Protein product: CAWSLGETLY. In full, the CDR3 reads CAWSLGETLYF.

With respect to this clone: The listed genes are named as in mouse. Read coverage stops 1 residue before the CDR3 terminus; the germline J gene supplies the remainder. This rearrangement joins TRBV19 to TRBJ1-6; TRBD1 matches 9 bases. TRBJ1-6 is noted as an ORF with a role that remains uncertain. Germline CDR1 is FNHDT and CDR2 is SITEND (reference sequence). The CDR3 is 14 amino acids. Trimming at V came to 3 bases and at J to 7 bases, leaving 2 bases not matched to a gene. The CDR3 reads CASSTGQGNSPLYF. The sequenced part of the CDR3 DNA is TGTGCCAGCAGTACGGGACAGGGAAATTCGCCCCTCTAC.

Worth noting for this clone: These gene names are mouse names. The CDR3 end lies 1 residue beyond the end of the read and is filled in from the germline J gene. V and J are TRBV13-2 and TRBJ1-2, with D possibly matching TRBD1 (5 bases). Looked up from germline, CDR1 is NNHNN and CDR2 is SYGAGS (reference sequence). The CDR3 is 13 residues long. V lost 3 bases and J lost 0, with 6 bases in between. The CDR3 bases that were read are TGTGCCAGCGGTGCGGGGGCAAACTCCGACTACACC. Translating gives CASGAGANSDYT. The whole CDR3 protein reads CASGAGANSDYTF.

As concerns this clone: The germline and genes are mouse ones. The sequence runs out 1 residue before the end of the CDR3; the remainder is reconstructed from the germline J gene. The chain recombines TRBV19 with TRBJ2-4; unclear D gene. Germline CDR1 FNHDT, CDR2 SITEND (reference sequence). V shed 2 bases and J shed 1 base, with 2 bases lying between them. CDR3 length: 12 amino acids. This chain's CDR3 is CASSMGQNTLYF. The CDR3 bases that were read are TGTGCCAGCAGTATGGGTCAAAACACCTTGTAC. The variable domain in full, with the rest retrieved from reference TRBV19 and TRBJ2-4, is GGIITQTPKFLIGQEGQKLTLKCQQNFNHDTMYWYRQDSGKGLRLIYYSITENDLQKGDLSEGYDASREKKSSFSLTVTSAQKNEMAVFLCASSMGQNTLYFGAGTRLSVL.

Note on this clone: The listed genes are named as in mouse. The CDR3 bases that were read are TGTGCCAGCGGTGACTGGGGGGGCGCTTATGAACAGTAC. Translation: CASGDWGGAYEQY. The CDR3 in full is CASGDWGGAYEQYF. V is TRBV13-2 and J is TRBJ2-7, with 10 bases fitting TRBD2. The read stops 1 residue short of the end of the CDR3; the missing end is completed from the germline J gene. The CDR3 extends over 14 amino acids. J gave up 4 bases and V 2 bases, and 3 bases lay outside the gene matches. Germline values: CDR1 NNHNN, CDR2 SYGAGS (reference sequence).

This clone was picked up one time. Genes here carry mouse names. The read halts 1 residue ahead of the CDR3 end, with the missing end drawn from the germline J gene. This chain joins TRBV5 and TRBJ1-1; D possibly corresponds to TRBD1 (5 bases). CDR3 size: 15 residues. The germline V gene encodes CDR1 LGHNA and CDR2 YNLKQL (reference sequence). V shed 0 bases and J shed 1 base, with 9 bases lying between them. The CDR3 loop is CASSQEGGVNTEVFF. The covered CDR3 bases are TGTGCCAGCAGCCAAGAGGGGGGGGTAAACACAGAAGTCTTC.